This entry features one T cell receptor beta chain sequence. The antigen is not known. This entry comes from a study of circulating and synovial CD4+ cells in juvenile arthritis. The assay was immunoSEQ multiplex PCR, and TCRdb's table has in-frame clones only and misses some. The sample holds tens of thousands of clones, around 95% seen once. The CDR3 length is 13 residues. V lost 2 bases, J lost 5 bases, and 8 bases lay in between. In germline, CDR1 is SGHRS, CDR2 YFSETQ. Study-level points and caveats: The pathogenic-like versus bulk T cell difference escaped Vbeta family analysis. CPL versus bulk CD4 samples: T cell genome counts differed by at least an order of magnitude.

This clonotype was sampled from a human donor with juvenile idiopathic arthritis. The source material was CD4+ T cells from blood. This sequence joins TRBV5-1 and TRBJ2-1; TRBD2 might be the D (5 bases). The CDR3 spells CASSFTGNNEQFF. The DNA of the CDR3 is TGCGCCAGCAGCTTCACGGGGAACAATGAGCAGTTCTTC.